Below are 7 T cell receptor beta chains sequenced from a single sample in a study of blood T cell repertoires in COVID-19. The assay was immunoSEQ multiplex PCR, and TCRdb's table has in-frame clones only and misses some. The sample consists of some 220,000 clones, roughly nine tenths of them appearing once. The sequencing input was PBMCs or T cells enriched from blood (not recorded which). The receptors were sampled from a woman between 50 and 59 years old in a cohort exposed to, infected with or recovered from COVID-19 (not recorded which).

This clone occurred a few times. The chain has TRBV5-1 and TRBJ1-1; a possible D gene is TRBD1 (6 bases). Germline V gene data show CDR1 as SGHRS and CDR2 as YFSETQ. This CDR3 has 15 amino acids. Trimming left V 4 bases short and J 5 bases short, with 18 bases between. In nucleotides, the CDR3 is TGCGCCAGCAGCCCGCTGCCAGGGGCGGAGACTGAAGCTTTCTTT. The encoded protein is CASSPLPGAETEAFF.

The V call is TRBV6-1, the J call TRBJ2-1; D ambiguous. CDR1 is MNHNS and CDR2 is SASEGT in the germline V gene. V lost 0 bases to trimming and J lost 15 bases, with 9 bases between them. CDR3 size: 11 residues. CDR3 nucleotide sequence: TGTGCCAGCAGTGAAGCAATGTTACTGTTCTTC. Translation: CASSEAMLLFF.

Details on this clone: Distinct nucleotide sequences in the sample also encode this CDR3. The chain employs TRBV19 and TRBJ2-2; maybe TRBD2 (6 bases). V shed 9 bases and J shed 4 bases, with 24 bases lying between them. Germline V gene sequence: CDR1 LNHDA, CDR2 SQIVND (reference sequence). The CDR3 sequence is 17 residues long. The CDR3, as DNA: TGTGCCAGCATCCCTCGGGGGTTTTTGCTTGGCACCGGGGAGCTGTTTTTT. This codes for CASIPRGFLLGTGELFF.

The V and J genes are TRBV5-1 and TRBJ1-1; no clear D gene. The V and J ends lost 1 base and 7 bases respectively, with 8 bases between them. The length of the CDR3 is 12 residues. Germline loops: CDR1 SGHRS, CDR2 YFSETQ. The CDR3, as DNA: TGCGCCAGCAGCTTGTATGGAGATGAAGCTTTCTTT. As protein: CASSLYGDEAFF.

The rearrangement uses TRBV27 and TRBJ1-6; D is possibly TRBD1 (5 bases). This CDR3 is built from 16 residues. Trimming removed 2 bases at V and 7 bases at J, with 15 bases between. Germline V CDR1 and CDR2: MNHEY, SMNVEV (reference sequence). The CDR3 protein is CASSLRGKSGNSPLHF. CDR3 nucleotides: TGTGCCAGCAGTTTAAGGGGCAAAAGTGGGAATTCACCCCTCCACTTT.

This clone was seen a single time. This chain uses TRBV7-9 with TRBJ2-4; a possible D gene is TRBD1 (6 bases). V lost 4 bases to trimming and J lost 7 bases, with 14 bases between them. Germline CDR1 reads SEHNR; CDR2 reads FQNEAQ (reference sequence). The CDR3 contains 14 residues. The CDR3 loop is CASSYSTTGNIQYF. DNA for the CDR3: TGTGCCAGCAGCTACTCTACTACAGGGAACATTCAGTACTTC.

The chain carries TRBV5-4 and TRBJ2-4; 7 bases fit TRBD1. V was pared by 0 bases and J by 0 bases, with 0 bases of the junction left unmatched. The V gene's germline CDR1 is SGHNT and CDR2 YYREEE (reference sequence). The CDR3 spans 15 residues. The CDR3 here is CASSLGTGAKNIQYF. The CDR3 region has the DNA TGTGCCAGCAGCTTGGGGACAGGAGCCAAAAACATTCAGTACTTC. Full variable domain (rest looked up from reference TRBV5-4 and TRBJ2-4): ETGVTQSPTHLIKTRGQQVTLRCSSQSGHNTVSWYQQALGQGPQFIFQYYREEENGRGNFPPRFSGLQFPNYSSELNVNALELDDSALYLCASSLGTGAKNIQYFGAGTRLSVL.